The 2 T cell receptor beta chains below all came from one sample that was sequenced in a study of immune evolution from preneoplasia to lung adenocarcinoma. The table came from immunoSEQ multiplex PCR; TCRdb's copy has only in-frame clones and leaves some out. The sample carries fewer than 50,000 clones, around 80% recorded once. The sequencing input was FFPE invasive lung adenocarcinoma tissue. Receptors originate from a person between 55 and 70 years old with lung adenocarcinoma.

In regard to this clone: Distinct nucleotide sequences in the sample also encode this CDR3. The chain recombines TRBV5-1 with TRBJ2-1; D uncertain. Trimming cost V 0 bases and J 5 bases, with 6 bases left between them. CDR1 and CDR2 from the germline V gene are SGHRS and YFSETQ. The length of the CDR3 is 13 residues. In nucleotides, the CDR3 is TGCGCCAGCAGCTTGGTACCCGACAATGAGCAGTTCTTC. Its protein product is CASSLVPDNEQFF.

CDR3 coding DNA: TGTGCCAGTAGTGGCCATGGGCGGAGATTGATCGATGGCTACACCTTC. This codes for CASSGHGRRLIDGYTF. The J gene is TRBJ1-2, the V gene TRBV19; no firm D call. V was pared by 5 bases and J by 6 bases, with 22 bases between. The CDR3 consists of 16 residues. Germline CDR1 is LNHDA and CDR2 is SQIVND (reference sequence). The whole variable domain, remainder taken from reference TRBV19 and TRBJ1-2, is DGGITQSPKYLFRKEGQNVTLSCEQNLNHDAMYWYRQDPGQGLRLIYYSQIVNDFQKGDIAEGYSVSREKKESFPLTVTSAQKNPTAFYLCASSGHGRRLIDGYTFGSGTRLTVV.